The clone carrying this T cell receptor beta chain was observed a single time. Its antigen is unknown. The data were taken from a study of post-analysis software for immune sequencing data. Study-level information: The disease courses covered relapsing-remitting, secondary progressive and progressive-relapsing multiple sclerosis.

General study results and limits: Controls significantly exceeded multiple sclerosis patients in normalized Chao1 diversity.

Unique molecular identifiers featured in each of the TCR beta cDNA libraries. MiXCR was run by TCRdb on the PCR reads, yielding one entry per CDR3 protein. The data hold approximately 630,000 distinct CDR3 sequences, with roughly three fifths observed a single time. The source material was blood. This TCR was recovered from a girl aged 2-10 years with multiple sclerosis.

The DNA of the CDR3 is TGCAGTGCTAGATCTCCCGGGGGAGAAAAACTGTTTTTT. This translates into CSARSPGGEKLFF. The rearrangement joins TRBV20-1 to TRBJ1-4; a possible D gene is TRBD1 (5 bases). The CDR3 has 13 residues. The V gene's germline CDR1 is DFQATT and CDR2 SNEGSKA (reference sequence). V lost 2 bases and J lost 8, with 12 bases in between.